What follows are 13 T cell receptor beta chains derived from one specimen sequenced in a study of cytomegalovirus exposure and HLA in healthy donors. Use of 60 Vbeta and 13 Jbeta primers characterized the PCR. Using immunoSEQ multiplex PCR, the repertoire was profiled, and TCRdb retains in-frame clones only, with some absent. In the table there are around 200,000 clones, around 83% of which are singletons. The sequencing sample was made of PBMCs. These receptors were taken from a woman between 50 and 59 years old in good health and CMV-seropositive.

The chain couples TRBV4-1 to TRBJ2-1; 13 nucleotides match TRBD2. J gave up 5 bases and V 0 bases, and 10 bases lay outside the gene matches. The CDR3 contains 19 residues. In germline, CDR1 is MGHRA, CDR2 YSYEKL. This CDR3 reads CASSQESFLTSGGHNEQFF. Here the CDR3 DNA reads TGCGCCAGCAGCCAAGAGTCGTTTTTGACTAGCGGGGGGCACAATGAGCAGTTCTTC.

The rearrangement uses TRBV29-1 and TRBJ1-2; D gene unclear. Trimming cost V 6 bases and J 6 bases, with 8 bases left between them. The germline gives CDR1 SQVTM, CDR2 ANQGSEA. The length of the CDR3 is 10 residues. The CDR3 coding sequence is TGCAGCGTCAGAACAGATGGCTACACCTTC. It translates to CSVRTDGYTF.

This clone came up once. V usage is TRBV10-3 and J usage is TRBJ1-3; D is perhaps TRBD1 (6 bases). The germline gives CDR1 ENHRY, CDR2 SYGVKD. The CDR3 covers 14 residues. V was clipped by 3 bases and J by 0 bases, with 6 bases between them. The DNA of the CDR3 is TGTGCCATCAGTGAAGGGGGCTCTGGAAACACCATATATTTT. Its translation: CAISEGGSGNTIYF.

The chain is built from TRBV5-6 and TRBJ1-2; TRBD1 agrees at 8 bases. CDR1 and CDR2 (germline): SGHDT, YYEEEE. CDR3 length: 16 amino acids. After removal of 3 bases from V and 4 bases from J, the junction contained 11 bases not matched to a gene. The CDR3: CASSSMHRGILYGYTF. The CDR3 DNA follows: TGTGCCAGCAGCTCGATGCACAGGGGGATACTCTATGGCTACACCTTC.

To note about this clone: The same CDR3 is also encoded by other DNA sequences in this sample. The V gene is TRBV5-4, the J gene TRBJ1-2; D might be TRBD1 (5 bases). The CDR3 contains 13 residues. Germline assignment: CDR1 SGHNT and CDR2 YYREEE (reference sequence). Trimming cost V 0 bases and J 2 bases, with 5 bases left between them. DNA for the CDR3: TGTGCCAGCAGCTTGGACAGGAACTATGGCTACACCTTC. This codes for CASSLDRNYGYTF.

Here the CDR3 DNA reads TGCGCCAGCAGCTTTGAGGGGGCGCGGAGCCGAAACGTCCTGACTTTC. The encoded protein is CASSFEGARSRNVLTF. V gene TRBV5-1 combines with J gene TRBJ2-6; 7 bases map to TRBD1. The CDR3 contains 16 residues. Trimming cost V 2 bases and J 10 bases; bases outside gene matches: 12. CDR1 SGHRS and CDR2 YFSETQ come from the germline V gene.

The rearrangement uses TRBV4-1 and TRBJ1-2; TRBD1 matches at 7 bases. This CDR3 region has 14 residues. Germline V CDR1 and CDR2: MGHRA, YSYEKL. The J segment lost 7 bases and the V segment lost 3 bases, leaving 8 bases of the junction unmatched. In DNA, the CDR3 is TGCGCCAGCAGCCAGGGGACAGATCTGGGTGGCTACACCTTC. Protein: CASSQGTDLGGYTF.

The chain has TRBV19 and TRBJ2-7, with 7 nucleotides matching TRBD1. This CDR3 is built from 13 residues. The junction had 2 bases not matched to a gene; V was cut back by 6 bases and J by 0 bases. The germline gives CDR1 LNHDA, CDR2 SQIVND (reference sequence). CDR3 amino acids: CASRDRASYEQYF. The CDR3 DNA reads TGTGCCAGTAGAGACAGGGCCTCCTACGAGCAGTACTTC.

In regard to this clone: The same CDR3 also results from other DNA sequences found in this sample. The chain couples TRBV2 to TRBJ1-4; a possible D gene is TRBD1 (5 bases). Germline loops: CDR1 SNHLY, CDR2 FYNNEI. There are 14 residues in the CDR3. V lost 6 bases to trimming and J lost 7 bases, with 15 bases between them. The CDR3 protein is CASRAGSVGEKLFF. The CDR3 DNA sequence: TGTGCCAGCAGGGCAGGGTCGGTTGGTGAAAAACTGTTTTTT.

The rearrangement links TRBV5-1 to TRBJ2-3; D possibly corresponds to TRBD1 (5 bases). V was pared by 5 bases and J by 1 base, with 17 bases between. The CDR3 loop spans 16 amino acids. Germline V gives CDR1 SGHRS, CDR2 YFSETQ. The CDR3 sequence is CASRVGALGGTDTQYF. CDR3 sequence (DNA): TGCGCCAGCAGGGTTGGGGCCCTAGGGGGCACAGATACGCAGTATTTT.

CDR3 region: CASSLAALNTGELFF. The CDR3 DNA sequence: TGCGCCAGCAGTTTAGCGGCTCTGAACACCGGGGAGCTGTTTTTT. The J gene is TRBJ2-2, the V gene TRBV5-1; possibly TRBD2 for D (6 bases). Germline CDR1 SGHRS, CDR2 YFSETQ. V lost 5 bases and J 1 base, leaving 12 bases between the germline ends. CDR3 length: 15 residues.

V gene TRBV27 combines with J gene TRBJ1-1; possible D gene TRBD1, 6 bases. The germline gives CDR1 MNHEY, CDR2 SMNVEV (reference sequence). The CDR3 totals 15 residues. Trimming stripped 3 bases from V and 3 bases from J, with 14 bases between. CDR3 DNA: TGTGCCAGCAGTTTTACAGGGTTAAGGGACACTGAAGCTTTCTTT. Amino acids: CASSFTGLRDTEAFF.

This clone was detected once. V usage is TRBV4-2 and J usage is TRBJ1-2, with D tentatively TRBD1 (6 bases). The germline V and J ends were trimmed by 2 bases and 6 bases, with 31 bases remaining between them. CDR3 length: 20 residues. Germline CDR1 LGHNA, CDR2 YNFKEQ. DNA of the CDR3: TGTGCCAGCAGCCAAAAGGCAGGGGAGGGGGTGCAGTTTGATCCTAATGGCTACACCTTC. Its protein is CASSQKAGEGVQFDPNGYTF.